This TCR beta chain came from a study of blood T cell repertoires in COVID-19. Study in general: T cells, B-cell-depleted T cells, or PBMCs supplied cDNA or gDNA.

In the authors' methods: Quantification of nucleated cells was approximated via reference gene primer amplification. Generated by immunoSEQ multiplex PCR, the TCRdb table keeps only in-frame clones and is missing some. V, J and clone size derive from that table, while D and trimming were established from the DNA sequence. The sample contains some 52,000 clones, about 88% of which appear only once. Germline CDR1 is SGHRS and CDR2 is YFSETQ. Trimming at V came to 0 bases and at J to 2 bases, leaving 9 bases not matched to a gene. The CDR3 totals 17 residues. The V and J genes are TRBV5-1 and TRBJ2-7; 9 bases map to TRBD2. The clonotype originates from a man in his 60s with active COVID-19. Input material: peripheral blood. CDR3 sequence (DNA): TGCGCCAGCAGCTTGGGGCCCGGGGTAGCGGGGGCCTACGAGCAGTACTTC. Translating gives CASSLGPGVAGAYEQYF.